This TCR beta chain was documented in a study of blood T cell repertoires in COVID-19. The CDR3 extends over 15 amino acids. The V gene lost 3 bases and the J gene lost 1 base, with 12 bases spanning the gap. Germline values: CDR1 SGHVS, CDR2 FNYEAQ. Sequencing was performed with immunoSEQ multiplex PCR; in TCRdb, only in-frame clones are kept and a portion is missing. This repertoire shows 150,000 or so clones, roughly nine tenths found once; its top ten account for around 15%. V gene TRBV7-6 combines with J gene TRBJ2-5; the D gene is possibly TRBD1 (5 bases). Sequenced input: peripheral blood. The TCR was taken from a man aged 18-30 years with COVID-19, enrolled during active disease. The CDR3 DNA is TGTGCCAGCAGCTTCGAAGTGGGGCTCCAAGAGACCCAGTACTTC. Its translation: CASSFEVGLQETQYF.